This is a list of T cell receptor beta chains from one sample in a study of glioma-infiltrating T cells after dendritic cell vaccination. Generated by immunoSEQ multiplex PCR, the TCRdb table keeps only in-frame clones and is missing some. There are fewer than 100,000 clones in the sample; under 90% occur only once, and less than 20% lies in the top ten. This specimen was blood, taken before dendritic cell vaccination. The receptors stem from a human donor with glioblastoma. Each CDR3 is given with its conserved first and last residue. A D gene is named only where the DNA matches it firmly. A row's size may be missing; if present it is once, few, many or a size class.

d_call: TRBD1
v_call: TRBV29-1
clone_size: -
j_call: TRBJ1-1
cdr3_aa: CSSRTGNTEAFF
cdr3_nt: TGCAGCTCTAGGACAGGGAACACTGAAGCTTTCTTT

d_call: -
v_call: TRBV5-1
clone_size: -
j_call: TRBJ2-1
cdr3_aa: CASSLSTAPGPYNEQFF
cdr3_nt: TGCGCCAGCAGCTTGTCCACGGCCCCAGGGCCCTACAATGAGCAGTTCTTC

d_call: -
v_call: TRBV6-1
clone_size: -
j_call: TRBJ2-1
cdr3_aa: CASSERRGSEQFF
cdr3_nt: TGTGCCAGCAGTGAAAGGCGAGGGAGTGAGCAGTTCTTC

d_call: -
v_call: TRBV5-3
clone_size: -
j_call: TRBJ2-1
cdr3_aa: CARSLPRESYNEQFF
cdr3_nt: TGTGCCAGAAGCTTGCCCAGGGAATCTTACAATGAGCAGTTCTTC

d_call: -
v_call: TRBV15
clone_size: few
j_call: TRBJ1-2
cdr3_aa: CATSRDPPGARGYTF
cdr3_nt: TGTGCCACCAGCAGAGACCCTCCAGGGGCGCGTGGCTACACCTTC

d_call: -
v_call: TRBV30
clone_size: -
j_call: TRBJ2-7
cdr3_aa: CAWSVHIGEGSYEQYF
cdr3_nt: TGTGCCTGGAGTGTACACATAGGTGAGGGCTCCTACGAGCAGTACTTC

d_call: -
v_call: TRBV29-1
clone_size: -
j_call: TRBJ1-2
cdr3_aa: CSVVRGTTGPNYGYTF
cdr3_nt: TGCAGCGTTGTACGTGGGACGACAGGACCCAACTATGGCTACACCTTC

d_call: TRBD2
v_call: TRBV7-8
clone_size: -
j_call: TRBJ2-1
cdr3_aa: CASSLMSGGAFSYNEQFF
cdr3_nt: TGTGCCAGCAGCTTGATGAGCGGGGGGGCTTTCTCCTACAATGAGCAGTTCTTC

d_call: TRBD2
v_call: TRBV4-1
clone_size: -
j_call: TRBJ2-3
cdr3_aa: CASSTRPGLSTDTQYF
cdr3_nt: TGCGCCAGCAGCACCCGACCGGGACTATCCACAGATACGCAGTATTTT

d_call: -
v_call: TRBV15
clone_size: -
j_call: TRBJ2-3
cdr3_aa: CATSRRDQTGDTQYF
cdr3_nt: TGTGCCACCAGCCGGCGGGACCAAACAGGAGATACGCAGTATTTT

d_call: TRBD1
v_call: TRBV5-4
clone_size: -
j_call: TRBJ2-3
cdr3_aa: CASSFPDRGITDTQYF
cdr3_nt: TGTGCCAGCAGCTTCCCGGACAGGGGAATCACAGATACGCAGTATTTT

d_call: -
v_call: TRBV19
clone_size: -
j_call: TRBJ1-6
cdr3_aa: CASSINMVDSPLHF
cdr3_nt: TGTGCCAGTAGTATCAACATGGTGGATTCACCCCTCCACTTT

d_call: -
v_call: TRBV28
clone_size: -
j_call: TRBJ1-5
cdr3_aa: CASSLRTPSNQPQHF
cdr3_nt: TGTGCCAGCAGTTTACGGACACCTAGCAATCAGCCCCAGCATTTT

d_call: -
v_call: TRBV29-1
clone_size: once
j_call: TRBJ1-3
cdr3_aa: CSVYSDPGNTIYF
cdr3_nt: TGCAGCGTCTACAGTGACCCCGGAAACACCATATATTTT

d_call: TRBD1
v_call: TRBV19
clone_size: -
j_call: TRBJ2-2
cdr3_aa: CASSPWTGNTGELFF
cdr3_nt: TGTGCCAGTAGTCCGTGGACAGGGAACACCGGGGAGCTGTTTTTT

d_call: TRBD2
v_call: TRBV9
clone_size: -
j_call: TRBJ2-3
cdr3_aa: CASSDPLAGGPGTDTQYF
cdr3_nt: TGTGCCAGCAGCGACCCGTTAGCGGGAGGGCCTGGCACAGATACGCAGTATTTT

d_call: TRBD2
v_call: TRBV7-3
clone_size: many
j_call: TRBJ2-2
cdr3_aa: CASSSGLGDTGELFF
cdr3_nt: TGTGCCAGCAGCTCCGGACTAGGGGACACCGGGGAGCTGTTTTTT

d_call: -
v_call: TRBV11-2
clone_size: once
j_call: TRBJ2-1
cdr3_aa: CASNPTRGNEQFF
cdr3_nt: TGTGCCAGCAACCCAACGAGAGGTAATGAGCAGTTCTTC

d_call: -
v_call: TRBV2
clone_size: -
j_call: TRBJ2-1
cdr3_aa: CASYPQGGNEQFF
cdr3_nt: TGTGCCAGCTACCCCCAGGGGGGTAATGAGCAGTTCTTC

d_call: TRBD1
v_call: TRBV28
clone_size: -
j_call: TRBJ1-5
cdr3_aa: CASSFGTGFFQPQHF
cdr3_nt: TGTGCCAGCAGTTTTGGGACAGGATTCTTTCAGCCCCAGCATTTT

d_call: TRBD2
v_call: TRBV7-3
clone_size: -
j_call: TRBJ2-5
cdr3_aa: CASSKGGLAGETQYF
cdr3_nt: TGTGCCAGCAGCAAAGGCGGACTAGCGGGAGAGACCCAGTACTTC

d_call: -
v_call: TRBV6-4
clone_size: -
j_call: TRBJ2-2
cdr3_aa: CASSDPSTGELFF
cdr3_nt: TGTGCCAGCAGTGACCCGAGCACCGGGGAGCTGTTTTTT

d_call: TRBD1
v_call: TRBV6-1
clone_size: -
j_call: TRBJ1-1
cdr3_aa: CASSEYGAGQGGAEAFF
cdr3_nt: TGTGCCAGCAGTGAATATGGGGCGGGACAGGGAGGGGCTGAAGCTTTCTTT

d_call: TRBD2
v_call: TRBV7-2
clone_size: -
j_call: TRBJ2-5
cdr3_aa: CASSFGGAWQETQYF
cdr3_nt: TGTGCCAGCAGCTTCGGGGGGGCCTGGCAAGAGACCCAGTACTTC

d_call: TRBD2
v_call: TRBV7-8
clone_size: -
j_call: TRBJ2-7
cdr3_aa: CASSLAASGRAIEQYF
cdr3_nt: TGTGCCAGCAGCTTAGCGGCTAGCGGGAGGGCGATCGAGCAGTACTTC

d_call: TRBD1
v_call: TRBV9
clone_size: -
j_call: TRBJ2-7
cdr3_aa: CASSNETGGVHEQYF
cdr3_nt: TGTGCCAGCAGCAACGAGACAGGGGGCGTGCACGAGCAGTACTTC

d_call: -
v_call: TRBV5-6
clone_size: -
j_call: TRBJ2-3
cdr3_aa: CASSLGGRGDTQYF
cdr3_nt: TGTGCCAGCAGCTTGGGGGGCAGGGGAGATACGCAGTATTTT

d_call: TRBD2
v_call: TRBV4-2
clone_size: -
j_call: TRBJ2-7
cdr3_aa: CASSRGTSGSSYEQYF
cdr3_nt: TGTGCCAGCAGCCGAGGTACTAGCGGGAGCTCCTACGAGCAGTACTTC

d_call: TRBD1
v_call: TRBV10-1
clone_size: -
j_call: TRBJ1-3
cdr3_aa: CASRGSGTGAHSSVSGNTIYF
cdr3_nt: TGCGCCAGCAGGGGATCCGGGACAGGGGCCCACTCAAGTGTCTCTGGAAACACCATATATTTT

d_call: TRBD1
v_call: TRBV28
clone_size: -
j_call: TRBJ2-7
cdr3_aa: CASTLSEGAYLDEQYF
cdr3_nt: TGTGCCAGCACCTTATCCGAGGGGGCGTATCTAGACGAGCAGTACTTC

d_call: -
v_call: TRBV28
clone_size: -
j_call: TRBJ2-7
cdr3_aa: CASRGPTAYEQYF
cdr3_nt: TGTGCCAGCAGGGGGCCGACCGCCTACGAGCAGTACTTC

d_call: -
v_call: TRBV7-9
clone_size: -
j_call: TRBJ2-3
cdr3_aa: CASSLVVVISTDTQYF
cdr3_nt: TGTGCCAGCAGCTTAGTTGTAGTCATTAGCACAGATACGCAGTATTTT

d_call: TRBD1
v_call: TRBV19
clone_size: -
j_call: TRBJ1-1
cdr3_aa: CASSPLLDRGLRNTEAFF
cdr3_nt: TGTGCCAGTAGTCCGCTCCTGGACAGGGGGTTGAGAAACACTGAAGCTTTCTTT

d_call: -
v_call: TRBV7-8
clone_size: -
j_call: TRBJ1-5
cdr3_aa: CASSLVSGMGQPQHF
cdr3_nt: TGTGCCAGCAGCTTAGTCTCAGGGATGGGCCAGCCCCAGCATTTT

d_call: -
v_call: TRBV27
clone_size: -
j_call: TRBJ2-7
cdr3_aa: CASSLAGSAEQYF
cdr3_nt: TGTGCCAGCAGTTTAGCGGGAAGTGCCGAGCAGTACTTC

d_call: TRBD1
v_call: TRBV15
clone_size: once
j_call: TRBJ1-1
cdr3_aa: CATSREWEGRWGQGNTEAFF
cdr3_nt: TGTGCCACCAGCAGAGAGTGGGAGGGGAGGTGGGGACAGGGCAACACTGAAGCTTTCTTT

d_call: TRBD2
v_call: TRBV4-1
clone_size: -
j_call: TRBJ2-1
cdr3_aa: CASSQLGLARANYNEQFF
cdr3_nt: TGCGCCAGCAGCCAACTGGGACTAGCAAGAGCGAACTACAATGAGCAGTTCTTC

d_call: -
v_call: TRBV27
clone_size: -
j_call: TRBJ2-5
cdr3_aa: CASSSGGETQYF
cdr3_nt: TGTGCCAGCAGTTCCGGAGGGGAGACCCAGTACTTC